This paragraph covers one T cell receptor beta chain sequence. The method was immunoSEQ multiplex PCR; TCRdb's version includes in-frame clones alone and lacks a portion of them. The sample consists of around 120,000 clones, roughly 69% of them appearing once. The data stem from a study of blood T cell repertoires in COVID-19. Study-level information: T cells, B-cell-depleted T cells, or PBMCs supplied cDNA or gDNA.

This CDR3 comprises 15 residues. V lost 4 bases to trimming and J lost 4 bases; unmatched junction nucleotides: 7. CDR1 and CDR2 from the germline V gene are LNHDA and SQIVND (reference sequence). The source is a woman aged 70-85 years with acute or convalescent COVID-19. The chain uses TRBV19 and TRBJ2-7; 10 positions match TRBD1. Sequenced sample: peripheral blood. The CDR3 DNA sequence: TGTGCCAGTAGTAAAATCGGGACAGGGGTTTACGAGCAGTACTTC. This translates into CASSKIGTGVYEQYF.